These 13 T cell receptor beta chains share one sample of origin, sequenced in a study of blood T cell repertoires in COVID-19. This table comes from immunoSEQ multiplex PCR, and its TCRdb copy is limited to in-frame clones, with some not included. The table lists approximately 100,000 clones, more than 75% of them singletons. Material for sequencing was peripheral blood. Receptor source: a young woman with acute or convalescent COVID-19.

The genes are TRBV12-2 and TRBJ2-1; the table names TRBD2, a call not compared with the DNA. TRBV12-2 is labeled a pseudogene. This CDR3 spans 14 amino acids. The CDR3, as DNA: TGTGCAAGTCGCGCGGGGCCAAGGGACAATGAGCAGTTCTTC. Translated, it gives CASRAGPRDNEQFF.

The chain has TRBV28 and TRBJ1-2, with 7 positions matching TRBD1. CDR3 length: 17 residues. J gave up 0 bases and V 5 bases, and 12 bases lay outside the gene matches. Germline CDR1 MDHEN, CDR2 SYDVKM. CDR3 DNA sequence: TGTGCCAGCAGTATAACAGGGGCGTTCCTAGCTAACTATGGCTACACCTTC. Its protein product is CASSITGAFLANYGYTF.

The chain has TRBV5-6 and TRBJ1-2; D possibly corresponds to TRBD1 (6 bases). CDR1 is SGHDT, CDR2 YYEEEE, per germline. Deletions cut 4 bases from V and 7 bases from J, with 20 bases between. The CDR3 loop spans 15 amino acids. CDR3 in DNA: TGTGCCAGCAGCCTGACACAGGGTACGGGGAGTGGCTACACCTTC. As protein: CASSLTQGTGSGYTF.

V gene TRBV7-9 combines with J gene TRBJ2-3; the D is unclear. V gave up 5 bases and J gave up 4 bases, with 13 bases separating them. CDR3 length: 14 amino acids. Per the germline V gene, CDR1 is SEHNR and CDR2 is FQNEAQ (reference sequence). The CDR3 loop is CASSAPVPADTQYF. The DNA of the CDR3 is TGTGCCAGCAGCGCCCCAGTTCCTGCAGATACGCAGTATTTT.

The chain recombines TRBV27 with TRBJ2-7; possibly TRBD2 for D (7 bases). The CDR3 length is 14 residues. Trimming took 4 bases from V and 6 from J, leaving 16 bases between them. Per the germline V gene, CDR1 is MNHEY and CDR2 is SMNVEV (reference sequence). This chain's CDR3 is CASSWGGVRGEQYF. CDR3 DNA sequence: TGTGCCAGCAGTTGGGGGGGCGTTCGGGGCGAGCAGTACTTC.

The gene calls are TRBV29-1 and TRBJ1-2; 8 nucleotides match TRBD1. Germline lookup yields CDR1 SQVTM and CDR2 ANQGSEA. J was trimmed by 6 bases and V by 6 bases; bases with no gene match: 12. The CDR3 has 14 amino acids. The CDR3 region is CSVGRQGSRDGYTF. The DNA for the CDR3 is TGCAGCGTGGGGCGACAGGGGAGCAGAGATGGCTACACCTTC.

The chain combines TRBV29-1 with TRBJ2-6; 8 bases agree with TRBD1. With V trimmed by 5 bases and J by 2 bases, 8 bases remained unmatched. The length of the CDR3 is 16 residues. Germline CDR1 reads SQVTM; CDR2 reads ANQGSEA. The CDR3: CSVSDRAVAGANVLTF. The CDR3 bases are TGCAGCGTTTCGGACAGGGCGGTAGCTGGGGCCAACGTCCTGACTTTC.

This chain connects TRBV28 to TRBJ2-7; possible D gene TRBD1, 5 bases. V shed 2 bases and J shed 2 bases, with 13 bases lying between them. The germline CDR1 and CDR2 sequences are MDHEN and SYDVKM. CDR3 length: 15 amino acids. Here the CDR3 reads CASSLEDSYTYEQYF. CDR3 in DNA: TGTGCCAGCAGTTTAGAAGACAGCTATACCTACGAGCAGTACTTC.

The chain employs TRBV3-1 (or the pseudogene TRBV3-2) and TRBJ1-2, with D hard to call. Germline V gives CDR1 LGHDT, CDR2 YNNKEL (reference sequence). This CDR3 has 13 residues. V shed 4 bases and J shed 5 bases, with 11 bases lying between them. This CDR3 is CASSPHPQYGYTF. Here the CDR3 DNA reads TGTGCCAGCAGCCCACATCCCCAATATGGCTACACCTTC.

This rearrangement joins TRBV10-3 to TRBJ2-2; 8 bases are a match to TRBD1. The length of the CDR3 is 16 residues. Germline CDR1 is ENHRY and CDR2 is SYGVKD. V trimming: 10 bases; J trimming: 5 bases; junction bases outside the gene matches: 15. This CDR3 reads CATDEGGRGRTGELFF. The CDR3, as DNA: TGTGCCACCGACGAGGGGGGCAGGGGGCGAACCGGGGAGCTGTTTTTT.

The V gene is TRBV18, the J gene TRBJ2-2; D perhaps matches TRBD2 (6 bases). CDR3 length equals 15 residues. Germline assignment: CDR1 KGHSH and CDR2 LQKENI. The ends were cut back, 3 bases at V and 3 bases at J, with 11 bases in the middle. In nucleotides, the CDR3 is TGTGCCAGCTCACCCGGGACTCCGGACACCGGGGAGCTGTTTTTT. Its protein product is CASSPGTPDTGELFF.

The sample holds one count of this clone. This chain joins TRBV3-1 (or the pseudogene TRBV3-2) and TRBJ2-4; 14 bases line up with TRBD2. Germline-derived CDR1 and CDR2 are LGHDT and YNNKEL (reference sequence). V lost 0 bases to trimming and J lost 0 bases; unmatched junction nucleotides: 7. The CDR3 is made up of 20 amino acids. CDR3: CASSQELGLAGALAKNIQYF. The CDR3 nucleotides are TGTGCCAGCAGCCAAGAGTTGGGACTAGCGGGGGCCCTAGCCAAAAACATTCAGTACTTC.

V and J are TRBV19 and TRBJ1-3; D remains unclear. The germline CDR1 and CDR2 sequences are LNHDA and SQIVND (reference sequence). This CDR3 region has 16 residues. Between the trimmed V and J ends, which lost 0 bases and 4 bases, there was a span of 13 bases. The DNA of the CDR3 is TGTGCCAGTAGTATAGATGACGGGTTTGACGGAAACACCATATATTTT. The encoded protein is CASSIDDGFDGNTIYF.